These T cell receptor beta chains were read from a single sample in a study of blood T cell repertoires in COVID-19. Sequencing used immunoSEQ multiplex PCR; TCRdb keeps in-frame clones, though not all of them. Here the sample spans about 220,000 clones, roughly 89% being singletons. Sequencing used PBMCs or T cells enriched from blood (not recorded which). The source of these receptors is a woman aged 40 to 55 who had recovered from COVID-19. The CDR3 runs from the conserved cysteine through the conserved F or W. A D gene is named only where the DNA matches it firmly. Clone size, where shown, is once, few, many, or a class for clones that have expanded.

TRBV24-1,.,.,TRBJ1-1,TGTGCCACCAGTGATGGGGGGAGAACTGAAGCTTTCTTT,CATSDGGRTEAFF
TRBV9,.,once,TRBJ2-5,TGTGCCAGCAGCGTAACAGGGTCCCAAGAGACCCAGTACTTC,CASSVTGSQETQYF
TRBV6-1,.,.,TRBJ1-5,TGTGCCAGCAGTGAAGTCGCGGGGAGGCGGCAGCCCCAGCATTTT,CASSEVAGRRQPQHF
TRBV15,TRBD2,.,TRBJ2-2,TGTGCCACCAGCAGAGAGTCAGCGGGAGGGGTAACCGGGGAGCTGTTTTTT,CATSRESAGGVTGELFF
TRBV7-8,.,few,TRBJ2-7,TGTGCCAGCAGCTTGGGGGAGGCCTACGAGCAGTACTTC,CASSLGEAYEQYF
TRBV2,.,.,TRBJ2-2,TGTGCCAGCAGCTCCCAATGGCGACTCGGCACCGGGGAGCTGTTTTTT,CASSSQWRLGTGELFF
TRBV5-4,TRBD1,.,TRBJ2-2,TGTGCCAGCAGCCCTGCCCGGGACAGGGGCGTCACCGGGGAGCTGTTTTTT,CASSPARDRGVTGELFF
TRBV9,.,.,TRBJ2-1,TGTGCCAGCAGCGTTGGTTCAGCGGTCTCCTACAATGAGCAGTTCTTC,CASSVGSAVSYNEQFF
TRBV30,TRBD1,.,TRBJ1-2,TGTGCCTGGAGTGTAGGGCAGGGGGCTGGCTACACCTTC,CAWSVGQGAGYTF
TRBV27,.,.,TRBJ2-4,TGTGCCAGCAGTTTGACGGGACAGGGTAGCGGGGACAAAAACATTCAGTACTTC,CASSLTGQGSGDKNIQYF
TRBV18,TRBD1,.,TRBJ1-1,TGTGCCAGCTCACCACAGGGGGCAAACACTGAAGCTTTCTTT,CASSPQGANTEAFF
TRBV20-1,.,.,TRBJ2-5,TGCAGTGCTAGTAGTAGACAAGAGACCCAGTACTTC,CSASSRQETQYF
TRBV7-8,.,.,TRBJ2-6,TGTGCCAGCAGCTTACCTACCAACTTGGGGGCCAACGTCCTGACTTTC,CASSLPTNLGANVLTF
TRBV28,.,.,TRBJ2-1,TGTGCCAGCAGTTTTCGGGGTGAGCAGTTCTTC,CASSFRGEQFF
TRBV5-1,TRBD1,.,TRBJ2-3,TGCGCCAGCAGCCAAACAGGGGTAGGGACAGATACGCAGTATTTT,CASSQTGVGTDTQYF
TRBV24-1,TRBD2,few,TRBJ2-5,TGTGCCACCAGTGGTGCGGGAGAGGCGCAAGAGACCCAGTACTTC,CATSGAGEAQETQYF
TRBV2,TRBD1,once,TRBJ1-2,TGTGCCAGCATAGGGACAGGGGGCAGGGGCTACACCTTC,CASIGTGGRGYTF
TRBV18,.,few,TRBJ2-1,TGTGCCAGCTCCCCTCTCTTCGTTCAGTTCTTC,CASSPLFVQFF
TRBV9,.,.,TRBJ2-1,TGTGCCAGCAGCGTAGAAGGACTCCGAACCGATGAGCAGTTCTTC,CASSVEGLRTDEQFF
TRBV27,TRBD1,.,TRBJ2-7,TGTGCCAGCAGTTTATTAGGGACAGAATACGAGCAGTACTTC,CASSLLGTEYEQYF
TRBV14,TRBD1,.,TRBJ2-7,TGTGCCAGCAGCCAAGTAGGGGTCCTAAGGGACAGGGGCTACGAGCAGTACTTC,CASSQVGVLRDRGYEQYF
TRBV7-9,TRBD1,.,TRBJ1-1,TGTGCCAGCAGCTTAGGACAGGGGATGACTGAAGCTTTCTTT,CASSLGQGMTEAFF
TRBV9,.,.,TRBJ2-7,TGTGCCAGCAGCGTAGGGACTTTTTCCTACGAGCAGTACTTC,CASSVGTFSYEQYF
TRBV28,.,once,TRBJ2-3,TGTGCCAGCAGTTCCCGACTCGGTACCCTCTCAGATACGCAGTATTTT,CASSSRLGTLSDTQYF
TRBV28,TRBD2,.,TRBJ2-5,TGTGCCAGCAGTTCCGGTGGGGGGGGCCAAGAGACCCAGTACTTC,CASSSGGGGQETQYF
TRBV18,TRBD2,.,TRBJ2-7,TGTGCCAGCTCGCCCGCAACCGGGACTAGCGGGAGGCAGACCTACGAGCAGTACTTC,CASSPATGTSGRQTYEQYF
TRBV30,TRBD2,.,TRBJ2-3,TGTGCCTGGAGTGTATGGGCTAGCGGGAGAATAGATACGCAGTATTTT,CAWSVWASGRIDTQYF
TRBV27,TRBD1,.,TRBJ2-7,TGTGCCAGCAGTAACTTAGGACAGGGCAACTCCTACGAGCAGTACTTC,CASSNLGQGNSYEQYF
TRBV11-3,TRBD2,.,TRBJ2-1,TGTGCCAGCAGCGAACCCCCGTCGACTAGCGGATACAATGAGCAGTTCTTC,CASSEPPSTSGYNEQFF
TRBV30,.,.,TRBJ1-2,TGTGCCTGGAGCCCGATTACCCAGGTCTATGGCTACACCTTC,CAWSPITQVYGYTF
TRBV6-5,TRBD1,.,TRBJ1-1,TGTGCCAGCTCCCACGGCAGAGACAGGGACACTGAAGCTTTCTTT,CASSHGRDRDTEAFF
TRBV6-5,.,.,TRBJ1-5,TGTGCCAGCAGTTCGCAGGGCCTGTCGCCCCAGCATTTT,CASSSQGLSPQHF
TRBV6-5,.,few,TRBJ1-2,TGTGCCAGCAGCTGGGAGAGGTATGGCTACACCTTC,CASSWERYGYTF
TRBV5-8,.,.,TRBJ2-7,TGTGCCAGCAGCTTGGATGGCCCCTCCTACGAGCAGTACTTC,CASSLDGPSYEQYF
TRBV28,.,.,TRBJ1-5,TGTGCCAGCAGTTACCTCAGAGGGAGCAATCAGCCCCAGCATTTT,CASSYLRGSNQPQHF
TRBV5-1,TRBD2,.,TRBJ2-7,TGCGCCAGCTCAGGACTAGCGGTCCCATCCGAGCAGTACTTC,CASSGLAVPSEQYF
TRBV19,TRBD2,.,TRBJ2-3,TGTGCCAGTAGCGGACTAGCGGGAGTCCGCACAGATACGCAGTATTTT,CASSGLAGVRTDTQYF
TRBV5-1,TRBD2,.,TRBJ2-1,TGCGCCAGCAGCCCCAGACTAGCGGGGGCCTACAATGAGCAGTTCTTC,CASSPRLAGAYNEQFF
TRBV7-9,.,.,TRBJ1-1,TGTGCCAGCAGCTTAGTCCAGGGCACTGAAGCTTTCTTT,CASSLVQGTEAFF
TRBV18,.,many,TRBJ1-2,TGTGCCAGCTCCCCGGACCGACTACTGTCCTTCGGCTACACCTTC,CASSPDRLLSFGYTF
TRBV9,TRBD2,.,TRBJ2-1,TGTGCCAGCAGCGTAGCTTCGCGGGAGACTAAGCAGTTCTTC,CASSVASRETKQFF
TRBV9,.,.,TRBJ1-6,TGTGCCAGCAGCGTAGACACGCTAAAAGAGGTATGGTCCTATAATTCACCCCTCCACTTT,CASSVDTLKEVWSYNSPLHF
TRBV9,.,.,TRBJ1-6,TGTGCCAGCAGCGTAGACCAGGGCCCGGGTTCACCCCTCCACTTT,CASSVDQGPGSPLHF
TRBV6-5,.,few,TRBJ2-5,TGTGCCAGCAGTTACTTAACTAGGGAAGAGACCCAGTACTTC,CASSYLTREETQYF
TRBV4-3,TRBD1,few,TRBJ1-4,TGCGCCAGCAGCCAGGGGGCCGGGACAGGGAACTACTTGGTCTTGTTTTTT,CASSQGAGTGNYLVLFF
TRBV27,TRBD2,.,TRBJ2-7,TGTGCCAGCAGTTTATCCCCGGGACTAGCTTCCTACGAGCAGTACTTC,CASSLSPGLASYEQYF
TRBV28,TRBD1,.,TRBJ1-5,TGTGCCAGCAGTTTGCCAGGGGGTTGGAATCAGCCCCAGCATTTT,CASSLPGGWNQPQHF
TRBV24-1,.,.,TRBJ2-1,TGTGCCACCAGTGAGGGAACAGGTCGCGAGCAGTTCTTC,CATSEGTGREQFF
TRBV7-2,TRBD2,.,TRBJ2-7,TGTGCCAGCAGCGTTAAGCTAGCGGGAGTCCCGAGTCAGCCCTACGAGCAGTACTTC,CASSVKLAGVPSQPYEQYF
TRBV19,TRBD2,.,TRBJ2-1,TGTGCCAGTACCAACACTAGAACTAGCGGGCCCTACAATGAGCAGTTCTTC,CASTNTRTSGPYNEQFF
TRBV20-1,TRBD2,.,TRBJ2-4,TGCAGTGCTAGTACTAGCGGGAGGGCCTTGACCAAAAACATTCAGTACTTC,CSASTSGRALTKNIQYF
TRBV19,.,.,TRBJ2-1,TGTGCCAGCCCAGGGGTCAAGGATGAGCAGTTCTTC,CASPGVKDEQFF
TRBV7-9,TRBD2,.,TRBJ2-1,TGTGCCAGCATCGAAAGCGGGGGGCCCTACAATGAGCAGTTCTTC,CASIESGGPYNEQFF
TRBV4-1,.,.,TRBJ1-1,TGCGCCAGCAGCCAAGCTTTTGAGGGTTACACTGAAGCTTTCTTT,CASSQAFEGYTEAFF
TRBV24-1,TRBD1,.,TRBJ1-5,TGTGCCACCAGTGATCCAACGGACAGGCCTAATAGCAATCAGCCCCAGCATTTT,CATSDPTDRPNSNQPQHF
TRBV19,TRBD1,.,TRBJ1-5,TGTGCCAGTAGTATGGGGCCCCCGGACAGGTTCAATCAGCCCCAGCATTTT,CASSMGPPDRFNQPQHF
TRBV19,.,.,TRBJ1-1,TGTGCCAGTAGTATAGTTCCGGGAACCAACACTGAAGCTTTCTTT,CASSIVPGTNTEAFF
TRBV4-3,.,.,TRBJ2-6,TGCGCCAGCAGCCAAACCAGTGGGGCCAACGTCCTGACTTTC,CASSQTSGANVLTF
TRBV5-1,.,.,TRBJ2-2,TGCGCCAGCAGCTTGTCAGCTGGGGCGGACACCGGGGAGCTGTTTTTT,CASSLSAGADTGELFF